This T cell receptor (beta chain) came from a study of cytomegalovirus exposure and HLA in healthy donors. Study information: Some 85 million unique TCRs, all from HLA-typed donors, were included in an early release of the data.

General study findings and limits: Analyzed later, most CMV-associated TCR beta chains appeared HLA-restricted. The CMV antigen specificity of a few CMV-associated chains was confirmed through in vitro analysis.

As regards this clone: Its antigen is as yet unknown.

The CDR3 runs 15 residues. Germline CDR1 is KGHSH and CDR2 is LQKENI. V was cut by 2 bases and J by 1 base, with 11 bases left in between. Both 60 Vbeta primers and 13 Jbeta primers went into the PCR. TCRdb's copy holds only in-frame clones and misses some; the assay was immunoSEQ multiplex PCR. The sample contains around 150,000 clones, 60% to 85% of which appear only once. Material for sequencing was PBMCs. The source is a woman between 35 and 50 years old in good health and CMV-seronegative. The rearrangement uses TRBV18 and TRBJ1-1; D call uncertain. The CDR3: CASSPFLDSNTEAFF. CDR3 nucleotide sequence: TGTGCCAGCTCACCATTTTTGGACTCGAACACTGAAGCTTTCTTT.